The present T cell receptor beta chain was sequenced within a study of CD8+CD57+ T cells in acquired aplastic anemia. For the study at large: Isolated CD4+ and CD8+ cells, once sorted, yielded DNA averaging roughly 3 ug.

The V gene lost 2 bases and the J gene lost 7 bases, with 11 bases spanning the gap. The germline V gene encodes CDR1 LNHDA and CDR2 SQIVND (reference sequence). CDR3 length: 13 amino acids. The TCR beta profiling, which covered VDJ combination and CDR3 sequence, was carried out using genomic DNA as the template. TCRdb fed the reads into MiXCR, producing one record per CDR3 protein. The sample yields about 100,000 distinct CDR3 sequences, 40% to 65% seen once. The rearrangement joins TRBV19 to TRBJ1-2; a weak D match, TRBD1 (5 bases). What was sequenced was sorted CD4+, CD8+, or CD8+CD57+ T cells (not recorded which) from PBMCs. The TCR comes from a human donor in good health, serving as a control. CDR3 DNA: TGTGCCAGTAGTATACAGGGTTATGGTGGCTACACCTTC. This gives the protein CASSIQGYGGYTF.